Presented here are 13 T cell receptor beta chains from one specimen sequenced in a study of blood T cell repertoires in COVID-19. Method: immunoSEQ multiplex PCR; TCRdb's copy keeps in-frame clones and lacks some. This sample has about 210,000 clones, with roughly 85% found just once. Sequencing was done on a sample of PBMCs or T cells enriched from blood (not recorded which). The origin of the receptors is a man aged 35 to 55 who had recovered from COVID-19.

This clone was observed a few times. This chain uses TRBV2 with TRBJ1-4, with 8 bases matching TRBD1. This CDR3 has 15 amino acids. J was trimmed by 0 bases and V by 8 bases; bases with no gene match: 5. Germline CDR1 SNHLY, CDR2 FYNNEI. CDR3: CASLTGGATNEKLFF. The CDR3 coding sequence is TGTGCCAGCTTAACAGGGGGAGCAACTAATGAAAAACTGTTTTTT.

The chain carries TRBV5-5 and TRBJ1-1; unclear D gene. The CDR3 totals 14 residues. V lost 1 base to trimming and J lost 5 bases, with 12 bases between them. The germline CDR1 and CDR2 sequences are SGHKS and YYEKEE (reference sequence). The CDR3 loop is CASSLLPGGTEAFF. CDR3 DNA sequence: TGTGCCAGCAGCTTGTTGCCAGGAGGTACTGAAGCTTTCTTT.

This clone has a handful of counts. The chain joins TRBV28 to TRBJ1-5; D might be TRBD1 (5 bases). In germline, CDR1 is MDHEN, CDR2 SYDVKM. Trimming left V 6 bases short and J 3 bases short, with 15 bases between. This CDR3 has 15 residues. This chain's CDR3 is CASRGGLRFNQPQHF. CDR3 in DNA: TGTGCCAGCAGGGGGGGTTTACGCTTCAATCAGCCCCAGCATTTT.

The chain is built from TRBV20-1 and TRBJ2-1; weak D call: TRBD2 (6 bases). Germline V CDR1 and CDR2: DFQATT, SNEGSKA (reference sequence). The CDR3 runs 14 residues. V lost 3 bases and J lost 2, with 11 bases in between. The DNA for the CDR3 is TGCAGTGCTAGTTGGGGACTTCCCTACAATGAGCAGTTCTTC. Protein: CSASWGLPYNEQFF.

The CDR3 region has the DNA TGTGCCTGGAGTGGGGGGAGGACACCTGACTACTCTGGAAACACCATATATTTT. Its translation is CAWSGGRTPDYSGNTIYF. The V gene is TRBV30, the J gene TRBJ1-3, with D possibly TRBD1 on 5 matching bases. Per the germline V gene, CDR1 is GTSNPN and CDR2 is SVGIG (reference sequence). Trimming shortened V by 1 base and J by 0 bases, and 19 bases separated the two germline ends. The CDR3 loop spans 18 amino acids.

The chain couples TRBV28 to TRBJ2-2; perhaps TRBD1 as D (6 bases). V was shortened by 2 bases and J by 6 bases, with 19 bases between the two germline ends. From germline, CDR1 is MDHEN and CDR2 SYDVKM. The CDR3 contains 17 residues. As DNA, the CDR3 is TGTGCCAGCAGTTTAGGGCAGGGGAACCGTTCCCCCGGGGAGCTGTTTTTT. It is translated as CASSLGQGNRSPGELFF.

This clone was detected only once. The rearrangement uses TRBV29-1 and TRBJ1-4, with 10 bases aligning to TRBD1. Looked up from germline, CDR1 is SQVTM and CDR2 is ANQGSEA. The CDR3 has 13 amino acids. J was trimmed by 7 bases and V by 7 bases; bases with no gene match: 6. CDR3 nucleotides: TGCAGCGCTTTGACAGGGGGCGGTGAAAAACTGTTTTTT. Its protein is CSALTGGGEKLFF.

The chain carries TRBV7-3 and TRBJ2-5, with D possibly matching TRBD1 (6 bases). The V end was cut by 5 bases, the J end by 2 bases, with 21 bases between. CDR3 length equals 17 residues. Germline V CDR1 and CDR2: SGHTA, FQGTGA. CDR3 in amino acids: CASSQKGVERIQETQYF. CDR3 sequence (DNA): TGTGCCAGCAGCCAAAAGGGGGTAGAGCGGATTCAAGAGACCCAGTACTTC.

V and J are TRBV12-3 or TRBV12-4 and TRBJ2-2; D unclear. The CDR3 runs 12 residues. The V end lost 6 bases, the J end lost 3 bases, and 5 bases lay between the germline ends. The CDR3 region has the DNA TGTGCCAGCAGACTACACACCGGGGAGCTGTTTTTT. Translating it yields CASRLHTGELFF.

Here the CDR3 DNA reads TGTGCCAGCAGACCACCAGGGGAAGGCGAGCAGTACTTC. Translating it yields CASRPPGEGEQYF. The chain is built from TRBV12-3 or TRBV12-4 and TRBJ2-7; a weak D match, TRBD1 (6 bases). The length of the CDR3 is 13 residues. V lost 6 bases and J lost 6, with 15 bases in between.

The J gene is TRBJ1-1, the V gene TRBV2; perhaps TRBD1 as D (5 bases). The CDR3 has 12 residues. V was pared by 8 bases and J by 11 bases, with 18 bases between. CDR1 and CDR2 (germline): SNHLY, FYNNEI. The CDR3 DNA reads as TGTGCCAGCGCGACGGGGGATAATCGCGCTTTCTTT. Its translation is CASATGDNRAFF.

The rearrangement links TRBV7-8 to TRBJ1-6; no clear D gene. V lost 1 base to trimming and J lost 10 bases, with 14 bases between them. The CDR3 totals 15 residues. The V gene's germline CDR1 is SGHVS and CDR2 FQNEAQ. The DNA of the CDR3 is TGTGCCAGCAGCTTAGTCCCGGTATCCCACTCACCCCTCCACTTT. Its protein product is CASSLVPVSHSPLHF.

The chain combines TRBV5-1 with TRBJ2-1; TRBD2 matches 12 bases. V was pared by 2 bases and J by 9 bases, with 9 bases of the junction left unmatched. The CDR3 covers 16 residues. CDR1 and CDR2 from the germline V gene are SGHRS and YFSETQ. The CDR3 loop is CASSFRLAGVSSEQFF. The CDR3 DNA reads TGCGCCAGCAGCTTCCGACTAGCGGGAGTCTCAAGTGAGCAGTTCTTC.